The sample holds one count of the clone carrying this T cell receptor beta chain. The data stem from a study of Ad26.COV2.S vaccination and SARS-CoV-2 variants. The CDR3 covers 12 residues. Germline assignment: CDR1 SQVTM and CDR2 ANQGSEA. V was trimmed by 7 bases and J by 1 base, leaving 10 bases between them. Stated treatment: roughly 19 received Ad26.COV2.S at low or high dose, single or two shots; about 5 received placebo; per-sample allocation not given. Each sample was drawn 63 days after the first injection (of vaccine or placebo). TCRdb keeps only in-frame clones here, not all; method: immunoSEQ multiplex PCR. The repertoire holds roughly 500,000 clones, 85% to 90% seen once, with approximately 2.5% in the top ten.

The TCR originated in a person aged 18-65 years who received the Ad26.COV2.S COVID-19 vaccine or a placebo. Sequencing was performed on peripheral blood, taken in a trial of Ad26.COV2.S vaccine versus placebo. The chain carries TRBV29-1 and TRBJ2-5; D possibly matches TRBD1 or TRBD2 (5 bases each). The CDR3 sequence is CSAGRPQETQYF. The CDR3 region has the DNA TGCAGCGCGGGACGCCCCCAAGAGACCCAGTACTTC.